Sequencing of this T cell receptor (beta chain) was carried out in a study of shared clonotypes between healthy human individuals. Study at large: Three plates were used per donor for CD4 naive, three for CD4 memory, two for CD8 naive and one for CD8 memory.

Sequencing was performed with immunoSEQ multiplex PCR; in TCRdb, only in-frame clones are kept and a portion is missing. The sample has more than 2 million clones, 85% to 95% seen once. This CDR3 spans 15 amino acids. V shed 6 bases and J shed 9 bases, with 18 bases lying between them. Germline assignment: CDR1 SGHNT and CDR2 YENEEA. This sequence joins TRBV11-3 and TRBJ1-6; D might be TRBD1 (5 bases). Sample: naive CD4+ T cells sorted from blood. Regarding subset: CD45RA+ positively selected. The sequence came from a man aged 18 to 29 in good health. CDR3 in DNA: TGTGCCAGCAGTTTCCCAGGTCAGGGTCTTTCACCCCTCCACTTT. This gives the protein CASSFPGQGLSPLHF.